This T cell receptor (beta chain) was captured in a study of lymphopenia after photon versus proton radiotherapy. Study results and limitations: A bigger post-nadir fall in TCR diversity correlated inversely with survival time in deceased patients. Proton therapy kept repertoires fairly stable, unlike photons, which gained effector/memory cells. Better survival with proton therapy was suggested as possible, not demonstrated. Oligoclonal CD8+ Temra expansion after nadir drove photon patients' diversity drop.

In regard to this clone: Its specificity is unknown.

Clones were read by immunoSEQ multiplex PCR, and TCRdb kept only the in-frame ones, dropping some. The sample includes about 68,000 clones, just over 90% of them seen just once. This CDR3 region has 17 residues. Germline loops: CDR1 LNHDA, CDR2 SQIVND (reference sequence). J gave up 2 bases and V 4 bases, and 8 bases lay outside the gene matches. The source was peripheral blood, collected from a patient treated with photon-based radiotherapy. This receptor was taken from a woman in her sixties or seventies with pancreatic cancer. The genes are TRBV19 and TRBJ2-1, with 10 positions matching TRBD2. CDR3 bases: TGTGCCAGTAGTAAACCGGGACTAGCGAGCCCCTACAATGAGCAGTTCTTC. Translated, it gives CASSKPGLASPYNEQFF. Together with reference TRBV19 and TRBJ2-1, the CDR3 gives the full variable domain: DGGITQSPKYLFRKEGQNVTLSCEQNLNHDAMYWYRQDPGQGLRLIYYSQIVNDFQKGDIAEGYSVSREKKESFPLTVTSAQKNPTAFYLCASSKPGLASPYNEQFFGPGTRLTVL.